The next 30 T cell receptor beta chains were all read from a single sample in a study of blood T cell repertoires in COVID-19. Produced via immunoSEQ multiplex PCR; TCRdb's table is partial and in-frame only. The data contain about 14,000 clones, roughly 89% of them singletons. Sequencing was done on a sample of peripheral blood. The receptors were gathered from a human donor with active COVID-19. The donor label of this sample is uncertain.

The V call is TRBV10-3, the J call TRBJ1-2, with 9 nucleotides matching TRBD1. V dropped 1 base and J dropped 4; count of bases not matched to a gene: 4. Germline V gene sequence: CDR1 ENHRY, CDR2 SYGVKD. The CDR3 is 15 residues long. The CDR3 bases are TGTGCCATCAGTGAGTGGACAGGGGCCATCTATGGCTACACCTTC. Amino acid sequence: CAISEWTGAIYGYTF.

This chain links TRBV3-1 (or the pseudogene TRBV3-2) with TRBJ2-1, with 8 bases that match TRBD2. The CDR3 totals 15 residues. Germline CDR1 is LGHDT and CDR2 is YNNKEL (reference sequence). V was pared by 1 base and J by 3 bases, with 2 bases of the junction left unmatched. In DNA form, the CDR3 reads TGTGCCAGCAGCCAAGCAGCGGGAGTCTACAATGAGCAGTTCTTC. Amino acid sequence: CASSQAAGVYNEQFF.

The chain links TRBV2 to TRBJ2-5, with D unresolved. This CDR3 spans 11 amino acids. Trimming took off 5 bases at V and 2 bases at J, with 3 bases between the two ends. CDR1 is SNHLY and CDR2 is FYNNEI in the germline V gene. In DNA form, the CDR3 reads TGTGCCAGCAGTCCACAAGAGACCCAGTACTTC. Its protein is CASSPQETQYF.

The rearrangement uses TRBV10-3 and TRBJ1-2; D is uncertain. The CDR3 has 15 residues. V lost 6 bases, J lost 5 bases, and 19 bases lay in between. Germline CDR1 ENHRY, CDR2 SYGVKD. The CDR3 DNA is TGTGCCATCAGGGAGACCATTCTCCTAAAGTATGGCTACACCTTC. Its protein product is CAIRETILLKYGYTF.

The chain combines TRBV4-2 with TRBJ2-7, with 7 bases fitting TRBD2. This CDR3 region has 16 residues. The germline gives CDR1 LGHNA, CDR2 YNFKEQ. With V trimmed by 0 bases and J by 0 bases, 5 bases remained unmatched. This chain's CDR3 is CASSQDRGGSSYEQYF. CDR3 DNA sequence: TGTGCCAGCAGCCAAGATAGGGGCGGGAGCTCCTACGAGCAGTACTTC.

About this clone itself: The same CDR3 arises from other DNA sequences in this sample as well. The V gene is TRBV7-2, the J gene TRBJ1-1; unclear D gene. CDR1 is SGHTA and CDR2 is FQGNSA in the germline V gene. Trimming took 1 base from V and 1 from J, leaving 4 bases between them. The length of the CDR3 is 13 residues. Here the CDR3 DNA reads TGTGCCAGCAGCTTAGACAGGAACACTGAAGCTTTCTTT. It specifies CASSLDRNTEAFF.

This chain uses TRBV2 with TRBJ2-7; D call uncertain. V shed 2 bases and J shed 3 bases, with 8 bases lying between them. Germline lookup yields CDR1 SNHLY and CDR2 FYNNEI. The CDR3 spans 13 residues. For the CDR3, the DNA is TGTGCCAGCAGTGAACGCGACAACTACGAGCAGTACTTC. Its translation is CASSERDNYEQYF.

V usage is TRBV5-1 and J usage is TRBJ1-2; the match to TRBD1 covers 7 bases. Germline V gives CDR1 SGHRS, CDR2 YFSETQ. The CDR3 contains 15 residues. J was trimmed by 10 bases and V by 0 bases; bases with no gene match: 12. The CDR3 region is CASSLGTGPLNAYTF. CDR3 coding DNA: TGCGCCAGCAGCTTGGGGACAGGTCCGTTAAATGCCTACACCTTC.

The chain employs TRBV7-2 and TRBJ1-1; D unresolved. The germline V gene encodes CDR1 SGHTA and CDR2 FQGNSA. Trimming took 5 bases from V and 6 from J, leaving 13 bases between them. The CDR3 consists of 13 residues. This chain's CDR3 is CASSPRAGAEAFF. CDR3 sequence (DNA): TGTGCCAGCAGCCCGAGGGCAGGCGCTGAAGCTTTCTTT. Combining the CDR3 with reference TRBV7-2 and TRBJ1-1 gives the whole variable domain GAGVSQSPSNKVTEKGKDVELRCDPISGHTALYWYRQSLGQGLEFLIYFQGNSAPDKSGLPSDRFSAERTGGSVSTLTIQRTQQEDSAVYLCASSPRAGAEAFFGQGTRLTVV.

The CDR3 bases are TGTGCCAGCAGCTCCACTCGCCCCCAGCATTTT. This translates into CASSSTRPQHF. The V gene is TRBV28, the J gene TRBJ1-5; D gene uncertain. The V gene's germline CDR1 is MDHEN and CDR2 SYDVKM. This CDR3 region has 11 residues. The V end was cut by 6 bases, the J end by 10 bases, with 10 bases between.

The chain couples TRBV12-3 or TRBV12-4 to TRBJ1-5; no clear D gene. With 1 base removed from V and 7 bases from J, the gap between germline ends came to 8 bases. The CDR3 loop spans 13 amino acids. The chain's CDR3 is CASSLGPGQPQHF. The CDR3, as DNA: TGTGCCAGCAGTTTAGGCCCAGGACAGCCCCAGCATTTT.

The chain uses TRBV5-6 and TRBJ2-7; D unclear. The V gene lost 4 bases and the J gene lost 0 bases, with 11 bases spanning the gap. Looked up from germline, CDR1 is SGHDT and CDR2 is YYEEEE. This CDR3 comprises 14 residues. CDR3 residues: CASSTAGSSYEQYF. CDR3 coding DNA: TGTGCCAGCAGCACGGCAGGAAGCTCCTACGAGCAGTACTTC.

This chain connects TRBV5-4 to TRBJ1-6; D is possibly TRBD1 (5 bases). CDR3 size: 16 residues. Trimming shortened V by 9 bases and J by 0 bases, and 16 bases separated the two germline ends. Germline values: CDR1 SGHNT, CDR2 YYREEE (reference sequence). The CDR3 nucleotides read TGTGCCACCAGGCGGGGCTTCTCCTCCTATAATTCACCCCTCCACTTT. It encodes CATRRGFSSYNSPLHF.

CDR3 amino acids: CASSRGMRELNTEAFF. In DNA, the CDR3 is TGTGCCAGCAGCCGAGGGATGCGAGAATTGAACACTGAAGCTTTCTTT. The rearrangement joins TRBV11-3 to TRBJ1-1; D ambiguous. This CDR3 spans 16 amino acids. Germline assignment: CDR1 SGHNT and CDR2 YENEEA. V was trimmed by 5 bases and J by 0 bases, leaving 16 bases between them.

V usage is TRBV14 and J usage is TRBJ2-7, with 10 bases fitting TRBD1. The CDR3 is 16 residues long. Per germline, CDR1 SGHDN and CDR2 FVKESK. With 3 bases clipped from V and 4 bases from J, the junction kept 9 bases outside the gene matches. The CDR3 DNA reads TGTGCCAGCAGCCACCCCGGGACAGGGGACCTTTACGAGCAGTACTTC. As protein: CASSHPGTGDLYEQYF.

The sample holds one count of this clone. The chain has TRBV6-5 and TRBJ1-2; D is uncertain. Germline lookup yields CDR1 MNHEY and CDR2 SVGAGI. This CDR3 is 13 amino acids long. The V end lost 5 bases, the J end lost 2 bases, and 9 bases lay between the germline ends. CDR3 loop: CASSLNRNYGYTF. Written as DNA, the CDR3 is TGTGCCAGCAGTCTTAACCGGAACTATGGCTACACCTTC.

Only one count was recorded for this clone. The chain is built from TRBV27 and TRBJ2-7, with TRBD2 as a possible D gene (5 bases). Germline assignment: CDR1 MNHEY and CDR2 SMNVEV (reference sequence). V was pared by 1 base and J by 0 bases, with 10 bases between. CDR3 length: 15 amino acids. The CDR3 DNA reads as TGTGCCAGCAGTTTATATCCGGGAAACTCCTACGAGCAGTACTTC. Protein: CASSLYPGNSYEQYF.

The chain uses TRBV5-1 and TRBJ1-2; D perhaps matches TRBD1 (6 bases). The CDR3 runs 15 residues. Germline assignment: CDR1 SGHRS and CDR2 YFSETQ. V gave up 0 bases and J gave up 4 bases, with 13 bases separating them. The CDR3 nucleotides read TGCGCCAGCAGCTTGGATTGGGGGACAACCTATGGCTACACCTTC. Translation: CASSLDWGTTYGYTF. Full variable domain (missing parts from reference TRBV5-1 and TRBJ1-2): KAGVTQTPRYLIKTRGQQVTLSCSPISGHRSVSWYQQTPGQGLQFLFEYFSETQRNKGNFPGRFSGRQFSNSRSEMNVSTLELGDSALYLCASSLDWGTTYGYTFGSGTRLTVV.

This chain uses TRBV19 with TRBJ2-3, with D perhaps matching TRBD2 (6 bases). V lost 2 bases and J lost 4, with 10 bases in between. CDR1 is LNHDA and CDR2 is SQIVND in the germline V gene (reference sequence). The CDR3 covers 14 residues. CDR3 amino acids: CASSIYGRSDTQYF. The CDR3 DNA follows: TGTGCCAGTAGTATATATGGGAGGTCAGATACGCAGTATTTT.

The chain recombines TRBV30 with TRBJ2-7; 9 bases map to TRBD1. The CDR3 is 12 amino acids. Germline V lookup: CDR1 GTSNPN, CDR2 SVGIG (reference sequence). Trimming cost V 1 base and J 9 bases; bases outside gene matches: 4. As DNA, the CDR3 is TGTGCCTGGAGTGACAGGGGGCTTAGGCAGTACTTC. This translates into CAWSDRGLRQYF.

V is TRBV11-3 and J is TRBJ1-3, with D possibly TRBD1 on 6 matching bases. The V end was cut by 5 bases, the J end by 4 bases, with 15 bases between. The CDR3 has 15 amino acids. Germline loops: CDR1 SGHNT, CDR2 YENEEA. The CDR3: CASSGKGVAGNTIYF. The CDR3 region has the DNA TGTGCCAGCAGCGGAAAGGGGGTAGCGGGAAACACCATATATTTT.

V and J are TRBV2 and TRBJ2-7, with D maybe TRBD2 (6 bases). In germline, CDR1 is SNHLY, CDR2 FYNNEI. Trimming pared 6 bases from V and 2 bases from J, leaving 8 bases between. The CDR3 totals 12 residues. The CDR3 region has the DNA TGTGCCAGCAGGGGGGGACCCTACGAGCAGTACTTC. Translation gives CASRGGPYEQYF.

The V call is TRBV7-8, the J call TRBJ2-7; D possibly corresponds to TRBD1 (5 bases). The V and J ends lost 3 bases and 2 bases respectively, with 11 bases between them. The CDR3 runs to 14 residues. Per germline, CDR1 SGHVS and CDR2 FQNEAQ. The chain's CDR3 is CASSFRAETYEQYF. For the CDR3, the DNA is TGTGCCAGCAGCTTCAGGGCAGAGACCTACGAGCAGTACTTC.

The chain joins TRBV4-2 to TRBJ2-5; the D is unclear. Trimming left V 0 bases short and J 2 bases short, with 13 bases between. The CDR3 has 16 amino acids. Germline-derived CDR1 and CDR2 are LGHNA and YNFKEQ. The CDR3 bases are TGTGCCAGCAGCCAAGATCCCCCTGGGCAGCAAGAGACCCAGTACTTC. Translation gives CASSQDPPGQQETQYF.

For the CDR3, the DNA is TGTGCCAGCAGCTTAGGGATGACAGACTCCTATGGCTACACCTTC. It yields the protein CASSLGMTDSYGYTF. This sequence joins TRBV7-9 and TRBJ1-2; tentatively, D is TRBD1 (5 bases). Trimming shortened V by 1 base and J by 4 bases, and 13 bases separated the two germline ends. CDR1 SEHNR and CDR2 FQNEAQ come from the germline V gene (reference sequence). There are 15 residues in the CDR3.

The V gene is TRBV10-3, the J gene TRBJ2-1; 9 bases map to TRBD2. Germline V CDR1 and CDR2: ENHRY, SYGVKD. V shed 2 bases and J 4 bases; nucleotides not matched to a gene: 12. The CDR3 spans 18 residues. The CDR3 bases are TGTGCCATCAGTGAGGGAAGGGGTAGCGGGAGTGCTTACAATGAGCAGTTCTTC. Protein: CAISEGRGSGSAYNEQFF.

This clone was found once. CDR3 residues: CASSVGTGDRNEKLFF. The CDR3 DNA follows: TGCGCCAGCAGCGTCGGGACAGGGGATCGGAATGAAAAACTGTTTTTT. The V call is TRBV5-1, the J call TRBJ1-4; 10 bases fit TRBD1. CDR1 is SGHRS, CDR2 YFSETQ, per germline. Trimming cost V 4 bases and J 5 bases; bases outside gene matches: 8. CDR3 length equals 16 residues.

This chain connects TRBV21-1 to TRBJ1-4. TRBV21-1 represents a pseudogene. The CDR3 consists of 16 residues. CDR3 coding DNA: TGTGCCGGATCTAACGGGAGGCAAAGGACTAATGAAAAACTGTTTTTT. Residues: CAGSNGRQRTNEKLFF.

The chain employs TRBV2 and TRBJ1-1, with D hard to call. CDR3 length: 13 amino acids. Between the trimmed V and J ends, which lost 5 bases and 1 base, there was a span of 8 bases. The V gene's germline CDR1 is SNHLY and CDR2 FYNNEI. The CDR3 spells CASSSGENTEAFF. CDR3 bases: TGTGCCAGCAGTTCGGGTGAGAACACTGAAGCTTTCTTT.

The CDR3 DNA sequence: TGTGCCAGCAGTTCCCTGGACAGGGCTGTCGGTGAAGCTTTCTTT. Encoded protein: CASSSLDRAVGEAFF. The rearrangement joins TRBV27 to TRBJ1-1; TRBD1 aligns across 8 bases. The junction had 11 bases not matched to a gene; V was cut back by 4 bases and J by 7 bases. Germline V gives CDR1 MNHEY, CDR2 SMNVEV (reference sequence). The CDR3 is 15 amino acids.